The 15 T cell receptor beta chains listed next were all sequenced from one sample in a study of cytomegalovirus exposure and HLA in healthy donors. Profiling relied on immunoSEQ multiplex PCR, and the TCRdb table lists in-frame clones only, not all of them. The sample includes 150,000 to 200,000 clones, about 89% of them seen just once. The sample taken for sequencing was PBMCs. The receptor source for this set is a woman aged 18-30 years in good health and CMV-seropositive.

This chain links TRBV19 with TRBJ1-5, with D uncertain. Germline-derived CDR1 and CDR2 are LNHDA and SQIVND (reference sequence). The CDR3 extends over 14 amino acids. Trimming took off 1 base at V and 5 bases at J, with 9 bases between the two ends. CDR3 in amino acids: CASSIVGPYQPQHF. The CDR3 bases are TGTGCCAGTAGTATAGTTGGCCCTTATCAGCCCCAGCATTTT. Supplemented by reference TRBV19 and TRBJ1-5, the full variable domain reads DGGITQSPKYLFRKEGQNVTLSCEQNLNHDAMYWYRQDPGQGLRLIYYSQIVNDFQKGDIAEGYSVSREKKESFPLTVTSAQKNPTAFYLCASSIVGPYQPQHFGDGTRLSIL.

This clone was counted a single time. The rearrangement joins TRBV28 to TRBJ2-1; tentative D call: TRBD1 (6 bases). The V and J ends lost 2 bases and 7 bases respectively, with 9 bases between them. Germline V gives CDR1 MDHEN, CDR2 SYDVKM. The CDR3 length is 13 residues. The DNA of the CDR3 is TGTGCCAGCAGTTTAGACAGGTTAAATGAGCAGTTCTTC. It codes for CASSLDRLNEQFF.

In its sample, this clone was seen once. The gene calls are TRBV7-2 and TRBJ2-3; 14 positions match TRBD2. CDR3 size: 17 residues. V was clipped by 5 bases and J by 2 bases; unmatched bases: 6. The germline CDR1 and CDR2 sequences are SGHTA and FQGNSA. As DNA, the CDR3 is TGTGCCAGCAGCGTGGGGACTAGCGGGGGTTCCACAGATACGCAGTATTTT. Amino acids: CASSVGTSGGSTDTQYF.

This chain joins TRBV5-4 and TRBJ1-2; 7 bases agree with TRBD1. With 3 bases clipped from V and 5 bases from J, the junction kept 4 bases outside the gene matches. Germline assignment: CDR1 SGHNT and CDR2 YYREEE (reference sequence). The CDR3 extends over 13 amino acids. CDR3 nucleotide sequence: TGTGCCAGCAGCTCGGGACAGCTATATGGCTACACCTTC. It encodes CASSSGQLYGYTF.

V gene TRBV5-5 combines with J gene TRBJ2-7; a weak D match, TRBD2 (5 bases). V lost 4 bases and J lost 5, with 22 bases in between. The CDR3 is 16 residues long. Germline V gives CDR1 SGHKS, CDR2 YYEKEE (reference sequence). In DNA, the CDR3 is TGTGCCAGCAGCCCAATCGGAACGACGCTCGGGGACGAGCAGTACTTC. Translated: CASSPIGTTLGDEQYF.

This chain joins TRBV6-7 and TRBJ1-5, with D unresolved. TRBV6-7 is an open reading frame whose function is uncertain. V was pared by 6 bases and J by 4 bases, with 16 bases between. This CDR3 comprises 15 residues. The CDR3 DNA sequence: TGTGCCAGCAGGGCCCTTTGGCCCCCGAATCAGCCCCAGCATTTT. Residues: CASRALWPPNQPQHF.

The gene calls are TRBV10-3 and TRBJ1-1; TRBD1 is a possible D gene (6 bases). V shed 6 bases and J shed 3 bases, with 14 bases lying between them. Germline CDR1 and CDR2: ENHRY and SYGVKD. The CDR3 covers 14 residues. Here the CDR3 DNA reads TGTGCCATCAGGGTCAGGGCAGGGGACACTGAAGCTTTCTTT. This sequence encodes CAIRVRAGDTEAFF.

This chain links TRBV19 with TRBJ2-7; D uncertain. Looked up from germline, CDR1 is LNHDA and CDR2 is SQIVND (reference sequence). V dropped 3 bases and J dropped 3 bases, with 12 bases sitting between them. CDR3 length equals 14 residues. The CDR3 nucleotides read TGTGCCAGTAGTATCCGGCCGGGTTACTACGAGCAGTACTTC. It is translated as CASSIRPGYYEQYF.

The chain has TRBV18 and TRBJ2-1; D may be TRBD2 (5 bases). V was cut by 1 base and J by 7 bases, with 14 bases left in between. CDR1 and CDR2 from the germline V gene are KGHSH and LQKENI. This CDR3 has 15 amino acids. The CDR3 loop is CASSPRAAGMNEQFF. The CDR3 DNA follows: TGTGCCAGCTCACCACGGGCCGCCGGGATGAATGAGCAGTTCTTC.

The CDR3 reads CAWAPTYRGKGETQYF. The CDR3 DNA sequence: TGTGCCTGGGCGCCAACCTACAGGGGAAAGGGGGAGACCCAGTACTTC. V gene TRBV30 combines with J gene TRBJ2-5, with 7 bases lining up with TRBD1. Germline V lookup: CDR1 GTSNPN, CDR2 SVGIG (reference sequence). The CDR3 is made up of 16 amino acids. The junction had 17 bases not matched to a gene; V was cut back by 5 bases and J by 5 bases.

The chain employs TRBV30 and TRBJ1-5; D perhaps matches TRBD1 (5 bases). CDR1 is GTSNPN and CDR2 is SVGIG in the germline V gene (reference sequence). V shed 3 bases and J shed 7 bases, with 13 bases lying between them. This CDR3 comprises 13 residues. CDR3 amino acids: CAWSSRAGQPQHF. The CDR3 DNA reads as TGTGCCTGGAGCAGCAGGGCCGGGCAGCCCCAGCATTTT.

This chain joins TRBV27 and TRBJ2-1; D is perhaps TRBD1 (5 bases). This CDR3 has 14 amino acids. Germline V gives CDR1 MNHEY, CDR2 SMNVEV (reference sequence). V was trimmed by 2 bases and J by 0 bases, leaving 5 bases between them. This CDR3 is CASSLRGSYNEQFF. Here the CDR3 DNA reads TGTGCCAGCAGTTTAAGGGGCTCCTACAATGAGCAGTTCTTC.

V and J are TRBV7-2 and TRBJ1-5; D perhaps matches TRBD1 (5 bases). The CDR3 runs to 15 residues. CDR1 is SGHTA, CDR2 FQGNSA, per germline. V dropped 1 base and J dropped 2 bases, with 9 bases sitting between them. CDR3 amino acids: CASSLEGYGNQPQHF. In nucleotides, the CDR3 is TGTGCCAGCAGCTTAGAGGGGTACGGCAATCAGCCCCAGCATTTT.

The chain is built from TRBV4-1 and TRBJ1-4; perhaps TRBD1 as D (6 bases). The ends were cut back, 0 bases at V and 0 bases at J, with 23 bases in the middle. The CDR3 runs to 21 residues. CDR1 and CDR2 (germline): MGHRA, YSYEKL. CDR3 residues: CASSQDKQGHGFSATNEKLFF. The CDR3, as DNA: TGCGCCAGCAGCCAAGATAAACAGGGTCATGGGTTTTCGGCAACTAATGAAAAACTGTTTTTT.

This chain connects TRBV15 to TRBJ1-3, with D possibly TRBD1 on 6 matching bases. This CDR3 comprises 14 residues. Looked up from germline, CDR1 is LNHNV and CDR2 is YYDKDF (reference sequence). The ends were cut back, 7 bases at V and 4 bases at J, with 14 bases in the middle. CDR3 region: CATIAGGDGNTIYF. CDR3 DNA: TGTGCCACCATTGCGGGGGGCGACGGAAACACCATATATTTT. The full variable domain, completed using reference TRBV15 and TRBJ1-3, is DAMVIQNPRYQVTQFGKPVTLSCSQTLNHNVMYWYQQKSSQAPKLLFHYYDKDFNNEADTPDNFQSRRPNTSFCFLDIRSPGLGDTAMYLCATIAGGDGNTIYFGEGSWLTVV.